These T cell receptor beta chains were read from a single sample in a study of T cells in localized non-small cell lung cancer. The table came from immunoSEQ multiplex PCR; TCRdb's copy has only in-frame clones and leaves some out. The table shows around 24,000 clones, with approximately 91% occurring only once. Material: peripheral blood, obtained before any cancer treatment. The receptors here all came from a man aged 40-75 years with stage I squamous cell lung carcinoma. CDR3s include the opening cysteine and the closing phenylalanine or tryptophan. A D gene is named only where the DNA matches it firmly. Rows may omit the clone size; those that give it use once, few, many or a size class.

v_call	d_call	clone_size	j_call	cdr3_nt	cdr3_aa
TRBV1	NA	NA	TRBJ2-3	TGCACCAGCAGCAGGGACAACCCCACAGATACGCAGTATTTT	CTSSRDNPTDTQYF
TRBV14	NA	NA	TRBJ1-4	TGTGCCAGCAGCCCAATAAACCGGGAAAAACTGTTTTTT	CASSPINREKLFF
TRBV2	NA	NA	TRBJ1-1	TGTGCCAGCAGTATTACAGGGTCCCTTAAAGCTTTCTTT	CASSITGSLKAFF
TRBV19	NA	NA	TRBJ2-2	TGTGCCAGTAACGTGAACACCGGGGAGCTGTTTTTT	CASNVNTGELFF
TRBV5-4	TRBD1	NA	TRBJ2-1	TGTGCCAGCAGCTTACAGGGGGTTGAGCAGTTCTTC	CASSLQGVEQFF
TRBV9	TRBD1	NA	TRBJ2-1	TGTGCCAGCAGGTCAGGGGGAGAAAATGAGCAGTTCTTC	CASRSGGENEQFF
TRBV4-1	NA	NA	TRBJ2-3	TGCGCCAGCAGCCAAGTGGGGGCAGATACGCAGTATTTT	CASSQVGADTQYF
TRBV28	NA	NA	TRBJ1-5	TGTGCCAGCAGTTTAACGGGAAACAATCAGCCCCAGCATTTT	CASSLTGNNQPQHF
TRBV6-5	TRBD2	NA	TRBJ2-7	TGTGCCAGCAGTTACGCCCGGACTAGCGGGGGCTACGAGCAGTACTTC	CASSYARTSGGYEQYF
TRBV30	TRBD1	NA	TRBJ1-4	TGTGCCTGGAGTCGATTCGGACAGGGACGCGAAAAACTGTTTTTT	CAWSRFGQGREKLFF
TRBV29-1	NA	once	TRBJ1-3	TGCAGCGCCGGTTTCTCTGGAAACACCATATATTTT	CSAGFSGNTIYF
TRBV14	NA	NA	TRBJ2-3	TGTGCCAGCAGCCAAGATTTGGCAGATACGCAGTATTTT	CASSQDLADTQYF
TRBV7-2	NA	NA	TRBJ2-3	TGTGCCAGCAGCTTATGGGGCACAGATACGCAGTATTTT	CASSLWGTDTQYF
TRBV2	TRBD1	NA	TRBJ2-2	TGTGCCAGCACGGGACAGGGGATTACCGGGGAGCTGTTTTTT	CASTGQGITGELFF
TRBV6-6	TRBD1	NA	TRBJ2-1	TGTGCCAGCAGTCCCGACAGGGGGTTTAATGAGCAGTTCTTC	CASSPDRGFNEQFF
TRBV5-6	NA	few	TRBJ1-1	TGTGCCAGCAGCTTGGAGGCTTTCTTT	CASSLEAFF
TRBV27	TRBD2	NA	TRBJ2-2	TGTGCCAGCACGAAGACTAGCGGGACTGGGGACACCGGGGAGCTGTTTTTT	CASTKTSGTGDTGELFF
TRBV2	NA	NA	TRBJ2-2	TGTGCCAGCAGCGCCGCGGAGCTGGGGACCGGGGAGCTGTTTTTT	CASSAAELGTGELFF
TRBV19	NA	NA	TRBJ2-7	TGTGCCAGTAGTTCCCGGAGGGGTGACGAGCAGTACTTC	CASSSRRGDEQYF
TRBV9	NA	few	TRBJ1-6	TGTGCCAGCAGCGTACTCGTGAGGGATTCACCCCTCCACTTT	CASSVLVRDSPLHF
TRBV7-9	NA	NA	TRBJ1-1	TGTGCCAGCAGCTTAGTCGGTCGTGTGAACACTGAAGCTTTCTTT	CASSLVGRVNTEAFF
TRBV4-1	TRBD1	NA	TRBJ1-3	TGCGCCAGCAGCCAAGATGGACAGGGGAACACCATATATTTT	CASSQDGQGNTIYF
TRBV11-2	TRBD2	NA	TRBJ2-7	TGTGCCAGCATAATGGCGGGGGGCTACGAGCAGTACTTC	CASIMAGGYEQYF